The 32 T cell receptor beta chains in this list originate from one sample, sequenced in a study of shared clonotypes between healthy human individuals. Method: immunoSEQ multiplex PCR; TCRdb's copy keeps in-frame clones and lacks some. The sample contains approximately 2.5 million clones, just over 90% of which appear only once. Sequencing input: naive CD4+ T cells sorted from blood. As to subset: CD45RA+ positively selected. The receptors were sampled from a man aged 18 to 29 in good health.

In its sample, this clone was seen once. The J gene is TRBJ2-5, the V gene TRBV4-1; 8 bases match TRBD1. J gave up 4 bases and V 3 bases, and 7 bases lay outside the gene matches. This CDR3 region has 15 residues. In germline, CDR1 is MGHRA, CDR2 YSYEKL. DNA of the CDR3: TGCGCCAGCAGCCAGGGAGACAGGGGTGGAGAGACCCAGTACTTC. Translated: CASSQGDRGGETQYF.

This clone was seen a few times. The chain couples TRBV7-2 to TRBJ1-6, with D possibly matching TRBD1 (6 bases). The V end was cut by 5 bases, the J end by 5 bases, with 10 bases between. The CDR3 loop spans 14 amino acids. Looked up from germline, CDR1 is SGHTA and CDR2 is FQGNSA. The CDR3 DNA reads TGTGCCAGCAGCCGGGACACCAATAATTCACCCCTCCACTTT. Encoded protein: CASSRDTNNSPLHF.

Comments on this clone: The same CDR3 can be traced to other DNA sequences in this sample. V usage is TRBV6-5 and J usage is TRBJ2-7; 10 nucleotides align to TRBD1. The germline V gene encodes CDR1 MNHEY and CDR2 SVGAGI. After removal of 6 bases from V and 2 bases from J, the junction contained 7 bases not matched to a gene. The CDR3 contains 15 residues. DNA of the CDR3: TGTGCCAGCAGCTACCGGGACAGGGGAACCTACGAGCAGTACTTC. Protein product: CASSYRDRGTYEQYF.

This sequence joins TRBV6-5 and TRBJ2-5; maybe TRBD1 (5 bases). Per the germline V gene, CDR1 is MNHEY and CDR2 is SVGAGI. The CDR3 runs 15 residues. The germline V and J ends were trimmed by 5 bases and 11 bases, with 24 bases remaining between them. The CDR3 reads CASSPWWGGGRTQYF. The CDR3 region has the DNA TGTGCCAGCAGTCCCTGGTGGGGCGGTGGAAGGACGCAGTACTTC.

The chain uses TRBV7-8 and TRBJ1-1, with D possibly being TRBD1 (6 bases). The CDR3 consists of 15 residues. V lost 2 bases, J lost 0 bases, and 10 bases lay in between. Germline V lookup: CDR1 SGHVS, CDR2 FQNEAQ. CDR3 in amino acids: CASSLRGQMNTEAFF. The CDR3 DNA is TGTGCCAGCAGCTTACGCGGACAGATGAACACTGAAGCTTTCTTT.

The CDR3 region has the DNA TGTGCCAGCAGCTTAGGTGACAGGGGAGGACAGCCCCAGCATTTT. Its protein is CASSLGDRGGQPQHF. The V call is TRBV13, the J call TRBJ1-5; TRBD1 matches 8 bases. This CDR3 comprises 15 residues. Germline V gene data show CDR1 as PRHDT and CDR2 as FYEKMQ (reference sequence). The trim removed 0 bases at V and 7 bases at J, leaving 5 bases unmatched.

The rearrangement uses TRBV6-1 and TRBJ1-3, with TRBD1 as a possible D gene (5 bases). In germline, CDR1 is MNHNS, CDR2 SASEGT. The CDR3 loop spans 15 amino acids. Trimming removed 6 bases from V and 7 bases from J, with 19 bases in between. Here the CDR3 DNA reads TGTGCCAGCAGGTCGCTGGACGGGACCGGGAACACCATATATTTT. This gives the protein CASRSLDGTGNTIYF.

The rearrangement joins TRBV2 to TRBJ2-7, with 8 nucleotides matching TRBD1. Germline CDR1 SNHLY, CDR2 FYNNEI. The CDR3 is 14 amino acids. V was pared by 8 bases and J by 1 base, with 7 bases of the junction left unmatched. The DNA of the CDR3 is TGTGCCAGCCAGATACAGGGGGTGTCCTACGAGCAGTACTTC. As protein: CASQIQGVSYEQYF.

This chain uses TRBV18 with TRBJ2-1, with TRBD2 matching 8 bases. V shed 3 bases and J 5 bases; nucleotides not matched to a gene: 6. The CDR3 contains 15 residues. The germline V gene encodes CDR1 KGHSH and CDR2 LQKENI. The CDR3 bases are TGTGCCAGCTCACCGGCACTAGCGGTAAACAATGAGCAGTTCTTC. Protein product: CASSPALAVNNEQFF.

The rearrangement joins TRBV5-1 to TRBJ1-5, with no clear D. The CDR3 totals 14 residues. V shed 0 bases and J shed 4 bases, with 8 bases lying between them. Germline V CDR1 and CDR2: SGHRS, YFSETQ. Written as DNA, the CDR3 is TGCGCCAGCAGCTTGGGGGAGGTTAATCAGCCCCAGCATTTT. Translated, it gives CASSLGEVNQPQHF.

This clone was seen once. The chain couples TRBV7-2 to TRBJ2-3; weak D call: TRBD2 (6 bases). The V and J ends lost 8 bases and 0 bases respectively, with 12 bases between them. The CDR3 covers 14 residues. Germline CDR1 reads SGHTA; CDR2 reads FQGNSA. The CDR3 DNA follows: TGTGCCAGCGCTGGGAGGACTAGCACAGATACGCAGTATTTT. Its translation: CASAGRTSTDTQYF.

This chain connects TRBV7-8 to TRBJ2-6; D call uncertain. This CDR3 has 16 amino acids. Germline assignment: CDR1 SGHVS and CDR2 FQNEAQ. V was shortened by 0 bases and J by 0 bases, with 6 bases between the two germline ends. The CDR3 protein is CASSLALNSGANVLTF. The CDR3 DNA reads TGTGCCAGCAGCTTAGCGCTTAACTCTGGGGCCAACGTCCTGACTTTC.

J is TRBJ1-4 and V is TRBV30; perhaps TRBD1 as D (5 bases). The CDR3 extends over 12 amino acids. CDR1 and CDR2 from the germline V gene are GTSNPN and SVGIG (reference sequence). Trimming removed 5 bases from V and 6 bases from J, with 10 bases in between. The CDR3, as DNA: TGTGCCTGGGGCGGGGGGGATGAAAAACTGTTTTTT. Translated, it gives CAWGGGDEKLFF.

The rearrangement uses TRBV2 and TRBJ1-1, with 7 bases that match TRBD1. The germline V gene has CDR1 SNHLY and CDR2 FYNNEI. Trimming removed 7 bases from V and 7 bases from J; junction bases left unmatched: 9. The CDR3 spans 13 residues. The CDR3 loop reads CASNSQGEGEAFF. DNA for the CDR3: TGTGCCAGCAATTCCCAGGGGGAAGGTGAAGCTTTCTTT.

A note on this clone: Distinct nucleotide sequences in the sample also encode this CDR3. CDR3 region: CASSLRASGGRTGELFF. Written as DNA, the CDR3 is TGTGCCAGCAGTTTAAGGGCTAGCGGGGGGAGGACCGGGGAGCTGTTTTTT. The V and J genes are TRBV27 and TRBJ2-2; 11 bases agree with TRBD2. The CDR3 covers 17 residues. CDR1 and CDR2 (germline): MNHEY, SMNVEV (reference sequence). V dropped 2 bases and J dropped 5; count of bases not matched to a gene: 7.

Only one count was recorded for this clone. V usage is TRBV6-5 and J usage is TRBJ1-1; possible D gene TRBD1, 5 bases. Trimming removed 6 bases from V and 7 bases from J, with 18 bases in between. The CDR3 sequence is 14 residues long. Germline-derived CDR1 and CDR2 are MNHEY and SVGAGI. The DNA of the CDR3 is TGTGCCAGCAGGGATTTGAGGGAGGGACTTGAAGCTTTCTTT. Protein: CASRDLREGLEAFF.

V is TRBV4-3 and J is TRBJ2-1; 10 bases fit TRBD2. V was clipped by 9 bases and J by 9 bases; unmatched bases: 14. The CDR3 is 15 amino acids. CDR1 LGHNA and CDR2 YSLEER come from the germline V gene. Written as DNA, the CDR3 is TGCGCCAGTAAGTTAGTCCTAGCGGGAGCTAGTGAGCAGTTCTTC. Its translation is CASKLVLAGASEQFF.

Here the CDR3 DNA reads TGTGCTATCCGCCGGGCGGGGTTTGGGAACACTGAAGCTTTCTTT. Its protein is CAIRRAGFGNTEAFF. V and J are TRBV6-5 and TRBJ1-1; no clear D gene. The CDR3 extends over 15 amino acids. Per germline, CDR1 MNHEY and CDR2 SVGAGI.

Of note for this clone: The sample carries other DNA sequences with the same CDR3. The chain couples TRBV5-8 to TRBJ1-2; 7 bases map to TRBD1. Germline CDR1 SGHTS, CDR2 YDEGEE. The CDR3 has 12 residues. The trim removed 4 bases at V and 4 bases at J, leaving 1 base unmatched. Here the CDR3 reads CASSRDSYGYTF. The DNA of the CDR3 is TGTGCCAGCAGCAGGGACAGCTATGGCTACACCTTC.

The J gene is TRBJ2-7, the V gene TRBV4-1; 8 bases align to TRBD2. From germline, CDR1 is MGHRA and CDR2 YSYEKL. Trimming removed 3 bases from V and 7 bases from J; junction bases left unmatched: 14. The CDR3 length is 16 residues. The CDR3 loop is CASSHPGASSSGEQYF. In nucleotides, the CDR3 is TGCGCCAGCAGCCACCCCGGGGCCAGTTCTAGCGGGGAGCAGTACTTC.

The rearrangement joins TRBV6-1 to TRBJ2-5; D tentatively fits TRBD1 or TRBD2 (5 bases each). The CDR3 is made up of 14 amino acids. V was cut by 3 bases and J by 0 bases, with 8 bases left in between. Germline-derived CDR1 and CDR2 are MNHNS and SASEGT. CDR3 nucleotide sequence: TGTGCCAGCAGTGATTGGGGGAACCAAGAGACCCAGTACTTC. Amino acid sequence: CASSDWGNQETQYF.

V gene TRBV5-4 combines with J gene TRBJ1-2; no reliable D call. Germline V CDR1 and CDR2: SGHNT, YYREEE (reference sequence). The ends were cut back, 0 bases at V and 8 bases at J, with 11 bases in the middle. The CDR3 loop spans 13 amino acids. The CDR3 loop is CASSLDPTSGYTF. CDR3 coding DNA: TGTGCCAGCAGCTTGGACCCTACGTCGGGCTACACCTTC.

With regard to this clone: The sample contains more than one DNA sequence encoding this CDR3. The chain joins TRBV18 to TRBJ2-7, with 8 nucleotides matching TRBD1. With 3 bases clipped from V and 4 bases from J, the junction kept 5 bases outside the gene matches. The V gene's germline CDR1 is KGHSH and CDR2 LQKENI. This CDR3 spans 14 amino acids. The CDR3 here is CASSPPNRGYEQYF. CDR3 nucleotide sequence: TGTGCCAGCTCACCTCCCAACAGGGGGTACGAGCAGTACTTC.

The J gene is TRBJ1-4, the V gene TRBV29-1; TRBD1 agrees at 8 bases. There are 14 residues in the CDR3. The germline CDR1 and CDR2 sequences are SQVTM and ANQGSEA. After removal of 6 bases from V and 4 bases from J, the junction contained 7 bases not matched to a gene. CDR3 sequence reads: CSVRPGGGNEKLFF. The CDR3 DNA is TGCAGCGTGCGGCCAGGGGGCGGTAATGAAAAACTGTTTTTT.

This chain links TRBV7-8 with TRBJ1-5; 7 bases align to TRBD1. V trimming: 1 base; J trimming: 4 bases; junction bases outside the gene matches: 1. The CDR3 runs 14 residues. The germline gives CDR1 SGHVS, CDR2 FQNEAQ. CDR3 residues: CASSLETGNQPQHF. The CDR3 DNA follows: TGTGCCAGCAGCTTAGAGACAGGGAATCAGCCCCAGCATTTT.

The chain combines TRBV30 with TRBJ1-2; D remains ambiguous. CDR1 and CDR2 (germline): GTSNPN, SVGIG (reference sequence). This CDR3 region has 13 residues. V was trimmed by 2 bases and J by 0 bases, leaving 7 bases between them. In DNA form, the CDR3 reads TGTGCCTGGAGTTCCGGGGCTAACTATGGCTACACCTTC. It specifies CAWSSGANYGYTF.

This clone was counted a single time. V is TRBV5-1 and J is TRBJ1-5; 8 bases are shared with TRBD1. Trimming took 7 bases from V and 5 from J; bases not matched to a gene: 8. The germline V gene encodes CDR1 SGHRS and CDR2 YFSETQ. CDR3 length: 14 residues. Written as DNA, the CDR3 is TGCGCCAGCGGCAAACAGGGGGTGGATCAGCCCCAGCATTTT. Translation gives CASGKQGVDQPQHF.

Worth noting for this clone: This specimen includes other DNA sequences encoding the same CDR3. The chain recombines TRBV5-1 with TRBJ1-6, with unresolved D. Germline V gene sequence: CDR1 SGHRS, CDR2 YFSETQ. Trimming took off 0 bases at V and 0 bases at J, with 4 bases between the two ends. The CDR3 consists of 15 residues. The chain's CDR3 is CASSLGASYNSPLHF. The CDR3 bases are TGCGCCAGCAGCTTGGGGGCCTCCTATAATTCACCCCTCCACTTT.

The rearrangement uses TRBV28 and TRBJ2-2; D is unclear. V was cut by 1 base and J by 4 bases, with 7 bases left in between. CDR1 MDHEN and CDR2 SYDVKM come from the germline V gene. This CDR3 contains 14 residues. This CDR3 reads CASSLSLITGELFF. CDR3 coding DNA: TGTGCCAGCAGTTTATCCTTAATCACCGGGGAGCTGTTTTTT.

The chain's CDR3 is CASSEDRANSYEQYF. The CDR3 nucleotides are TGTGCCAGCAGTGAGGACAGAGCGAACTCCTACGAGCAGTACTTC. V usage is TRBV6-1 and J usage is TRBJ2-7, with TRBD1 as a possible D gene (6 bases). CDR3 size: 15 residues. V gave up 3 bases and J gave up 0 bases, with 12 bases separating them. Germline CDR1 and CDR2: MNHNS and SASEGT.

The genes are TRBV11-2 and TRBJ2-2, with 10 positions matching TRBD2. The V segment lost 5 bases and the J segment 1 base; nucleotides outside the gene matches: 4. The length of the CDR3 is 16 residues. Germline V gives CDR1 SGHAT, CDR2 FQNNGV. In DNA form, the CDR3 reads TGTGCCAGCAGCATCGGGACTAGCGTGAACACCGGGGAGCTGTTTTTT. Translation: CASSIGTSVNTGELFF.

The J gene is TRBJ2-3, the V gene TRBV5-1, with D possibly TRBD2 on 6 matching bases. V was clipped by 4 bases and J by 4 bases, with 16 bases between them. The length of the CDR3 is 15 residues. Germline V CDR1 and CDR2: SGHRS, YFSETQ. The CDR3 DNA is TGCGCCAGCAGCCTGACGGGACTTAGGGCAGATACGCAGTATTTT. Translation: CASSLTGLRADTQYF.